The text below deals with one TCR beta chain. Its antigen is unknown. Some clones are missing from TCRdb's copy, which holds only in-frame ones; the method was immunoSEQ multiplex PCR. This sample has 55,000 or so clones, with about 72% found just once. This specimen comes from a study of CD4+ T cells in melanoma. General observations from the study: Diverse differentiation states were reported for melanoma neoantigen-specific CD4+ T cells. CD8+ T cell, macrophage and B cell function reportedly correlated with neoantigen-specific CD4+ T cells.

Trimming shortened V by 1 base and J by 0 bases, and 10 bases separated the two germline ends. Germline V gives CDR1 LGHNT, CDR2 FRNRAP. The CDR3 is made up of 17 amino acids. The chain has TRBV12-5 and TRBJ2-6; D is uncertain. Material: tumor tissue. This receptor was obtained from a human donor with melanoma. CDR3 coding DNA: TGTGCTAGTGGTTTGGCCCCCCCTGGCTCTGGGGCCAACGTCCTGACTTTC. Encoded protein: CASGLAPPGSGANVLTF.